This is a list of T cell receptor beta chains from one sample in a study of human T cells and chemical hapten exposure. TCRdb reprocessed the RACE reads via MiXCR and lists one record per CDR3 protein. The sample lists around 110,000 distinct CDR3 sequences, about 12% occurring once. The sequences come from whole blood, collected in connection with sensitization to the hapten diphenylcyclopropenone (DPC). Source of these receptors: a woman in her forties or fifties with alopecia areata. Some clones in this sample may be carry-over from other donors' samples. Both conserved end residues are part of each CDR3. The D gene is left open where the match is weak. The listing skips clone size in some rows; elsewhere it reads once, few, many or a size class.

TRBV18	TRBJ2-5	many	TRBD1	TGTGCCAGCTCACCGCCAGGGGGTGTAGAGACCCAGTACTTC	CASSPPGGVETQYF
TRBV27	TRBJ1-4	many	-	TGTGCCAGCAGGTTCACAGCAGGTGAAAAACTGTTTTTT	CASRFTAGEKLFF
TRBV27	TRBJ1-2	many	TRBD1	TGTGCCAGCAGGGGGACAGACGTTAACTATGGCTACACCTTC	CASRGTDVNYGYTF
TRBV12-3/TRBV12-4	TRBJ1-1	-	TRBD1	TGTGCCAGCAGTCCAGGGACAGGGGCGGAGGGAAACACTGAAGCTTTCTTT	CASSPGTGAEGNTEAFF
TRBV12-3/TRBV12-4	TRBJ2-1	many	-	TGTGCCAGCCAAGTGAGCTCCTACAATGAGCAGTTCTTC	CASQVSSYNEQFF
TRBV12-3/TRBV12-4	TRBJ2-3	many	-	TGTGCCAGCAGTCCAGCAGGGACAGATACGCAGTATTTT	CASSPAGTDTQYF
TRBV20-1	TRBJ1-4	many	TRBD1	TGCAGTGCTAGAGATCAGACAGGGGCTAATGAAAAACTGTTTTTT	CSARDQTGANEKLFF
TRBV6-6	TRBJ1-6	-	-	TGTGCCAGCAGTTACAGCCCACAGGGAAACCCTAATTCACCCCTCCACTTT	CASSYSPQGNPNSPLHF
TRBV5-1	TRBJ1-1	-	-	TGCGCCAGCAGGGGCGGCCTTTGGAACACTGAAGCTTTCTTT	CASRGGLWNTEAFF
TRBV6-2/TRBV6-3	TRBJ2-5	-	TRBD2	TGTGCCAGCAGCGGGACTAACCAAGAGACCCAGTACTTC	CASSGTNQETQYF
TRBV28	TRBJ1-5	many	-	TGTGCCAGCAGTTTAGTAGGGGCTTACAATCAGCCCCAGCATTTT	CASSLVGAYNQPQHF
TRBV29-1	TRBJ1-2	many	TRBD1	TGCAGCAGCATCCCGGGACAGGGGACTGGCTACACCTTC	CSSIPGQGTGYTF
TRBV4-2	TRBJ1-1	few	-	TGTGCCAGCAGCCAAGAACTCCCGCTATACACTGAAGCTTTCTTT	CASSQELPLYTEAFF
TRBV7-6	TRBJ2-3	many	-	TGTGCCAGCAGCCGGCGGAGCGGATACACAGATACGCAGTATTTT	CASSRRSGYTDTQYF
TRBV6-6	TRBJ2-3	-	TRBD1	TGTGCCAGCAGTTACAAGCTGGGACAGGGAAAATTAAATGGCACAGATACGCAGTATTTT	CASSYKLGQGKLNGTDTQYF
TRBV12-3/TRBV12-4	TRBJ1-3	-	-	TGTGCCAGCAGTCCGGGCCGCCCTGGAAACACCATATATTTT	CASSPGRPGNTIYF
TRBV12-3/TRBV12-4	TRBJ1-5	few	-	TGTGCCAGCAGTACGACCGGGACATCAAATCAGCCCCAGCATTTT	CASSTTGTSNQPQHF
TRBV18	TRBJ1-5	many	-	TGTGCCAGCTCCACGAGGGGAAGCAATCAGCCCCAGCATTTT	CASSTRGSNQPQHF
TRBV29-1	TRBJ2-3	many	TRBD2	TGCAGCGTTGATGGAACGGGGGGGAGCACAGATACGCAGTATTTT	CSVDGTGGSTDTQYF
TRBV6-5	TRBJ1-3	once	-	TGTGCCAGCAGTTACACGGAGAAGACTGGAAACACCATATATTTT	CASSYTEKTGNTIYF
TRBV18	TRBJ2-3	many	TRBD1	TGTGCCAGCTCGAAAAGCTCCGGACAGGGCGGGTCCACAGATACGCAGTATTTT	CASSKSSGQGGSTDTQYF
TRBV12-3/TRBV12-4	TRBJ1-1	many	TRBD1	TGTGCCAGCAGGGTTCGGACAGGGGTAAAAGGAGCTTTCTTT	CASRVRTGVKGAFF
TRBV6-2/TRBV6-3	TRBJ1-5	once	TRBD1	TGTGCCAGCAGTTCAACAGGGGCAGGCAATCAGCCCCAGCATTTT	CASSSTGAGNQPQHF
TRBV5-1	TRBJ1-2	-	-	TGCGCCAGCAGCTTAAACGACGAGGCTGGCTACACCTTC	CASSLNDEAGYTF
TRBV7-8	TRBJ2-3	many	-	TGTGCCAGCAGCTTAGGATCCCAAGAAGGATCAGATACGCAGTATTTT	CASSLGSQEGSDTQYF
TRBV28	TRBJ2-7	many	-	TGTGCCAGCAGTGGGGGTTTCAGCTACGAGCAGTACTTC	CASSGGFSYEQYF
TRBV12-3/TRBV12-4	TRBJ1-2	many	-	TGTGCCAGCAGTTTAGGGACAGAAGATGGCTACACCTTC	CASSLGTEDGYTF
TRBV6-1	TRBJ2-3	many	-	TGTGCCAGCAGTGATTTCCCCAGGGATACGCAGTATTTT	CASSDFPRDTQYF
TRBV5-6	TRBJ1-6	-	-	TGTGCCAGCAGCTTGGTAGGGCCGCCCGGGAATTCACCCCTCCACTTT	CASSLVGPPGNSPLHF
TRBV6-2/TRBV6-3	TRBJ2-7	many	-	TGTGCCAGCAGTTACGCGCCGCGCTACGAGCAGTACTTC	CASSYAPRYEQYF
TRBV29-1	TRBJ2-7	many	TRBD1	TGCAGCGCCGGGACAGAGGCCTACGAGCAGTACTTC	CSAGTEAYEQYF
TRBV7-2	TRBJ1-3	once	-	TGTGCCAGCAGCATCGGGGCCCTCTCTGGAAACACCATATATTTT	CASSIGALSGNTIYF
TRBV28	TRBJ2-7	many	-	TGTGCCAGCAGCTCCCGATGGGAGCAGTACTTC	CASSSRWEQYF
TRBV7-2	TRBJ2-5	-	TRBD2	TGTGCCAGCAGCATACACACCAGGACTAGCGGTGTCCAGACCCAGTACTTC	CASSIHTRTSGVQTQYF
TRBV29-1	TRBJ2-5	few	-	TGCAGCGTTCGGACATCTAACGTGGAGACCCAGTACTTC	CSVRTSNVETQYF
TRBV28	TRBJ2-7	many	-	TGTGCCAGCAGTTTCAAACCCTACGAGCAGTACTTC	CASSFKPYEQYF
TRBV29-1	TRBJ1-1	-	-	TGCAGCGGGAGGCCTAGGACGGCTATGAACACTGAAGCTTTCTTT	CSGRPRTAMNTEAFF
TRBV27	TRBJ2-4	-	-	TGTGCCAGCAGAGGGGGTGTAGAAAACATTCAGTACTTC	CASRGGVENIQYF
TRBV5-6	TRBJ2-1	-	-	TGTGCCAGCAGCTTACTAGGCGTCCGCTCCTACAATGAGCAGTTCTTC	CASSLLGVRSYNEQFF